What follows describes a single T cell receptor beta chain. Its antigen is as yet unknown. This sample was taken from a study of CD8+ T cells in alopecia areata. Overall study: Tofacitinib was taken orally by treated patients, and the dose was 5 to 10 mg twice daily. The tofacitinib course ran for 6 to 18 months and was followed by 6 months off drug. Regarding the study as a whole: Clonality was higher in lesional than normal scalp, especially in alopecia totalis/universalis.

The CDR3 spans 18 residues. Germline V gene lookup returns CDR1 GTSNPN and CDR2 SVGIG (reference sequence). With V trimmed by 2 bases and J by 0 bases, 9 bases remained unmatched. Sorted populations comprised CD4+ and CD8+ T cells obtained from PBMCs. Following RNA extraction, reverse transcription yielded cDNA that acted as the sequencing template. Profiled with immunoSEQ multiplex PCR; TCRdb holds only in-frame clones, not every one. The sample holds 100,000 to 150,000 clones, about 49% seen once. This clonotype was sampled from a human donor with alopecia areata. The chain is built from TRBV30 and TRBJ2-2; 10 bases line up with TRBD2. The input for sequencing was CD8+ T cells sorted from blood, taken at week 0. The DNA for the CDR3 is TGTGCCTGGAGTCTTCCGGGACTAGCGTTCGCGAACACCGGGGAGCTGTTTTTT. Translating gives CAWSLPGLAFANTGELFF.